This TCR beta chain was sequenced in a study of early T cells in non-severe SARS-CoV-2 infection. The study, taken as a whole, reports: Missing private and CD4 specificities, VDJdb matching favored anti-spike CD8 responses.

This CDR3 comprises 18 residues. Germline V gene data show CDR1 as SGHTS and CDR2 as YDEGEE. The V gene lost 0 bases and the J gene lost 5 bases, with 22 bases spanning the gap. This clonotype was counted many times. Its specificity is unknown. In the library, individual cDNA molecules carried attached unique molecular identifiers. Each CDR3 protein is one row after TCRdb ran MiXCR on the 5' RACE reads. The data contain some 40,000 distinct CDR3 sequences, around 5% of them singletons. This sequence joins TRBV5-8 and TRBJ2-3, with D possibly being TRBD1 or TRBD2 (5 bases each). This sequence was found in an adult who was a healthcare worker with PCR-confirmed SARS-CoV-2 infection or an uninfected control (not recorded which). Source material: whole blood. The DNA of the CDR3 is TGTGCCAGCAGCTTGGGTGTCGTGGGACGGAAGGGTTTAGATACGCAGTATTTT. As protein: CASSLGVVGRKGLDTQYF.